This T cell receptor beta chain was found in a study of OX40 agonist ivuxolimab in advanced cancers. Study-level points and caveats: Researchers did not determine the expanded peripheral T cells' antigen specificity.

This CDR3 is built from 15 residues. V dropped 7 bases and J dropped 7 bases, with 17 bases sitting between them. The germline CDR1 and CDR2 sequences are LNHDA and SQIVND (reference sequence). Using immunoSEQ multiplex PCR, the repertoire was profiled, and TCRdb retains in-frame clones only, with some absent. The table lists 30,000 to 45,000 clones, around 80% of them singletons. There are a few counts of this clone. The antigen remains undetermined. Specimen: CD4+ or CD8+ T cells sorted from blood, collected in a trial of the OX40 agonist ivuxolimab. This TCR came from an adult with an advanced solid tumor such as melanoma, head and neck, liver or kidney cancer. V usage is TRBV19 and J usage is TRBJ1-6; a weak D match, TRBD1 (6 bases). For the CDR3, the DNA is TGTGCCAGTAACATACAGGGTACGGAAAATTCACCCCTCCACTTT. Translation: CASNIQGTENSPLHF.